This T cell receptor beta chain was documented in a study of blood T cell repertoires in COVID-19. V lost 1 base to trimming and J lost 4 bases, with 11 bases between them. There are 14 residues in the CDR3. Looked up from germline, CDR1 is SGHDT and CDR2 is YYEEEE. Measured with immunoSEQ multiplex PCR; TCRdb has only the in-frame clones, and not every one. The data show 200,000 to 250,000 clones, 82% seen once. This sequence joins TRBV5-6 and TRBJ1-1; D possibly corresponds to TRBD1 (6 bases). This TCR derives from a woman aged 55-69 years who had recovered from COVID-19. The material sequenced was PBMCs or T cells enriched from blood (not recorded which). In DNA, the CDR3 is TGTGCCAGCAGCTTGCAGGGAGGGGGCACTGAAGCTTTCTTT. This codes for CASSLQGGGTEAFF.